The next 29 T cell receptor beta chains were all read from a single sample in a study of blood T cells in healthy people across ages. A sample-barcoded 5' primer and a J-beta primer mix were used in a second PCR of about 7 to 11 cycles. TCRdb reprocessed the 5' RACE reads via MiXCR and lists one record per CDR3 protein. The sample lists fewer than 2 million distinct CDR3 sequences; roughly two fifths were seen once. Sample: blood. The receptors were gathered from a human donor in good health.

The chain combines TRBV7-2 with TRBJ2-3; D ambiguous. The germline CDR1 and CDR2 sequences are SGHTA and FQGNSA. Deletions cut 5 bases from V and 4 bases from J, with 19 bases between. This CDR3 has 16 residues. The CDR3 bases are TGTGCCAGCAGCCTGACGCCGATTCGGGTTGCAGATACGCAGTATTTT. Protein sequence: CASSLTPIRVADTQYF.

The chain has TRBV20-1 and TRBJ2-5; TRBD2 matches at 7 bases. Per the germline V gene, CDR1 is DFQATT and CDR2 is SNEGSKA (reference sequence). V lost 6 bases, J lost 4 bases, and 14 bases stayed unmatched. The CDR3 spans 15 residues. The CDR3 protein is CSATTSFDTGETQYF. The CDR3 DNA is TGCAGTGCAACGACTAGCTTCGATACCGGAGAGACCCAGTACTTC.

This clonotype was recorded many times. The rearrangement links TRBV6-4 to TRBJ2-1, with TRBD2 matching over 10 bases. V shed 0 bases and J 4 bases; nucleotides not matched to a gene: 3. The CDR3 spans 16 residues. Germline assignment: CDR1 MRHNA and CDR2 SNTAGT. CDR3 region: CASSDSPAGGYNEQFF. The CDR3 DNA reads TGTGCCAGCAGTGACTCGCCAGCGGGGGGGTACAATGAGCAGTTCTTC.

This chain joins TRBV7-3 and TRBJ2-5; D is ambiguous. The CDR3 extends over 16 amino acids. V lost 1 base and J lost 4, with 16 bases in between. Germline V gene lookup returns CDR1 SGHTA and CDR2 FQGTGA. CDR3 amino acids: CASSLKWSIARETQYF. For the CDR3, the DNA is TGTGCCAGCAGCTTAAAGTGGTCTATCGCCCGAGAGACCCAGTACTTC.

The chain recombines TRBV30 with TRBJ2-7, with D perhaps TRBD2 (5 bases). Germline V gene lookup returns CDR1 GTSNPN and CDR2 SVGIG (reference sequence). The CDR3 is made up of 12 amino acids. V shed 3 bases and J shed 4 bases, with 10 bases lying between them. The CDR3 bases are TGTGCCTGGAGGGGAGTGAATTACGAGCAGTACTTC. Its protein product is CAWRGVNYEQYF. The entire variable domain, with the rest obtained from reference TRBV30 and TRBJ2-7, is as follows: SQTIHQWPATLVQPVGSPLSLECTVEGTSNPNLYWYRQAAGRGLQLLFYSVGIGQISSEVPQNLSASRPQDRQFILSSKKLLLSDSGFYLCAWRGVNYEQYFGPGTRLTVT.

This sequence joins TRBV20-1 and TRBJ2-1; the D is unclear. The CDR3 extends over 12 amino acids. V was trimmed by 4 bases and J by 8 bases, leaving 12 bases between them. Germline loops: CDR1 DFQATT, CDR2 SNEGSKA (reference sequence). The CDR3 bases are TGCAGTGCTACGGTCCGCGCTGATGAGCAGTTCTTC. This sequence encodes CSATVRADEQFF.

The chain is built from TRBV12-3 or TRBV12-4 and TRBJ1-2; no definite D call. The CDR3 is made up of 16 amino acids. The V and J ends lost 3 bases and 7 bases respectively, with 21 bases between them. The CDR3 loop reads CASSFTLSGPGLGYTF. In nucleotides, the CDR3 is TGTGCCAGCAGTTTTACTCTCTCTGGACCGGGCCTTGGCTACACCTTC.

CDR3 region: CTSSKSAGGIISTDTQYF. DNA of the CDR3: TGTACCAGCAGCAAATCGGCAGGGGGAATCATTAGCACAGATACGCAGTATTTT. The J gene is TRBJ2-3, the V gene TRBV7-2; TRBD1 matches at 7 bases. The CDR3 sequence is 18 residues long. Germline V lookup: CDR1 SGHTA, CDR2 FQGNSA. The V gene end was trimmed by 5 bases and the J gene end by 0 bases; junction bases not matched to a gene: 14.

This clonotype was picked up a small number of times. J is TRBJ1-2 and V is TRBV24-1, with D possibly TRBD1 on 5 matching bases. With 4 bases removed from V and 4 bases from J, the gap between germline ends came to 12 bases. Germline V CDR1 and CDR2: KGHDR, SFDVKD. The CDR3 totals 14 residues. This CDR3 is CATSDRVHSYGYTF. DNA of the CDR3: TGTGCCACCAGTGACAGGGTTCATAGCTATGGCTACACCTTC.

This clonotype was counted between two and nine times. The V and J genes are TRBV5-5 and TRBJ2-1; TRBD1 might be the D (6 bases). Trimming removed 4 bases at V and 2 bases at J, with 13 bases between. CDR3 length: 15 residues. Per germline, CDR1 SGHKS and CDR2 YYEKEE (reference sequence). The CDR3 spells CASSLGQQPYNEQFF. CDR3 in DNA: TGTGCCAGCAGCCTAGGACAGCAACCCTACAATGAGCAGTTCTTC.

This clonotype was counted between two and nine times. The chain recombines TRBV7-2 with TRBJ1-1; D remains unclear. This CDR3 spans 13 amino acids. Trimming took 2 bases from V and 1 from J, leaving 5 bases between them. Per germline, CDR1 SGHTA and CDR2 FQGNSA. For the CDR3, the DNA is TGTGCCAGCAGCTTACTTTGGAACACTGAAGCTTTCTTT. Translating it yields CASSLLWNTEAFF.

This chain links TRBV24-1 with TRBJ1-4; no clear D gene. The CDR3 runs 13 residues. CDR1 and CDR2 from the germline V gene are KGHDR and SFDVKD. The V gene lost 6 bases and the J gene lost 5 bases, with 9 bases spanning the gap. CDR3 amino acids: CATSRTANEKLFF. DNA of the CDR3: TGTGCCACCAGTCGAACCGCGAATGAAAAACTGTTTTTT.

The genes are TRBV20-1 and TRBJ1-2, with D maybe TRBD1 (5 bases). The CDR3 totals 14 residues. Trimming took off 3 bases at V and 8 bases at J, with 19 bases between the two ends. The germline gives CDR1 DFQATT, CDR2 SNEGSKA (reference sequence). CDR3 in amino acids: CSASTGRVKGGYTF. CDR3 bases: TGCAGTGCTAGTACTGGCAGGGTTAAGGGCGGCTACACCTTC.

J is TRBJ1-2 and V is TRBV27; no definite D call. CDR1 MNHEY and CDR2 SMNVEV come from the germline V gene (reference sequence). The CDR3 covers 17 residues. The V and J ends lost 4 bases and 3 bases respectively, with 21 bases between them. The DNA for the CDR3 is TGTGCCAGCAGTTGGATTTCGACACCCTCTCGGGACTATGGCTACACCTTC. Protein product: CASSWISTPSRDYGYTF.

CDR3 nucleotide sequence: TGCAGTGCTAGAGGACAGTATAGCAATCAGCCCCAGCATTTT. It is translated as CSARGQYSNQPQHF. The chain is built from TRBV20-1 and TRBJ1-5, with TRBD1 as a possible D gene (5 bases). Trimming cost V 1 base and J 0 bases, with 7 bases left between them. The CDR3 consists of 14 residues. Germline V gene lookup returns CDR1 DFQATT and CDR2 SNEGSKA (reference sequence).

Comment on this clonotype: One junction end does not reproduce the germline sequence, and a read error may be involved. The rearrangement joins TRBV5-1 to TRBJ1-2, with 7 nucleotides matching TRBD1. This CDR3 comprises 13 residues. Germline V gene data show CDR1 as SGHRS and CDR2 as YFSETQ. For the CDR3, the DNA is TGTGCCAGCAGCTCGGGACAGCCCTATGGCTACACCTTC. Protein: CASSSGQPYGYTF.

This chain links TRBV3-1 with TRBJ2-5, with 7 bases identical to TRBD1. J gave up 4 bases and V 4 bases, and 9 bases lay outside the gene matches. Germline V gene data show CDR1 as LGHDT and CDR2 as YNNKEL (reference sequence). The CDR3 contains 15 residues. Here the CDR3 reads CASSPWTGERETQYF. Written as DNA, the CDR3 is TGTGCCAGCAGCCCGTGGACAGGCGAGAGAGAGACCCAGTACTTC.

This clonotype was observed once. This chain links TRBV2 with TRBJ1-1; 12 bases agree with TRBD1. Germline CDR1 and CDR2: SNHLY and FYNNEI. The CDR3 extends over 17 amino acids. Trimming took 2 bases from V and 4 from J; bases not matched to a gene: 8. The CDR3 here is CASSEYGTGGAGTEAFF. Here the CDR3 DNA reads TGTGCCAGCAGTGAATATGGGACAGGGGGCGCAGGCACTGAAGCTTTCTTT.

The chain employs TRBV28 and TRBJ1-1; maybe TRBD1 (6 bases). The V gene lost 2 bases and the J gene lost 6 bases, with 7 bases spanning the gap. The CDR3 sequence is 12 residues long. Looked up from germline, CDR1 is MDHEN and CDR2 is SYDVKM. This CDR3 reads CASSLRGSEAFF. CDR3 nucleotide sequence: TGTGCCAGCAGTTTAAGGGGGTCTGAAGCTTTCTTT.

The chain links TRBV28 to TRBJ2-3; D possibly uses TRBD1 or TRBD2 (6 bases each). CDR1 and CDR2 from the germline V gene are MDHEN and SYDVKM. This CDR3 spans 13 amino acids. Trimming removed 11 bases from V and 0 bases from J, with 12 bases in between. The CDR3 nucleotides read TGTGCCGGCGCCGGGGGCAGCACAGATACGCAGTATTTT. Residues: CAGAGGSTDTQYF.

On this clonotype: An end of the junction does not agree with germline; a read error may underlie this. The chain has TRBV4-3 and TRBJ2-5, with D perhaps TRBD2 (5 bases). The J call may not be correct, given that the DNA end is closer to TRBJ2-7. Germline assignment: CDR1 LGHNA and CDR2 YSLEER. The CDR3 runs to 16 residues. The CDR3 DNA is TGCACCAGCAGCCAAGTAGCAGGAGGCTTCGCGTACGAGCAGTACTTC. Protein product: CTSSQVAGGFAYEQYF.

About this clonotype itself: Sequence at one end of the junction differs from germline and may be a read error. This chain uses TRBV20-1 with TRBJ2-3; 9 nucleotides line up with TRBD2. Germline-derived CDR1 and CDR2 are DFQATT and SNEGSKA (reference sequence). The CDR3 is 15 amino acids. Here the CDR3 DNA reads TGCAGTGCTAGTCTGGCGGGGGGGCTCGCAGATACGCGGTATTTT. As protein: CSASLAGGLADTRYF.

The gene calls are TRBV4-3 and TRBJ2-7, with D possibly being TRBD1 (6 bases). Looked up from germline, CDR1 is LGHNA and CDR2 is YSLEER. Trimming pared 0 bases from V and 5 bases from J, leaving 17 bases between. The CDR3 contains 16 residues. The CDR3 spells CASSQERGAGENEQYF. In nucleotides, the CDR3 is TGCGCCAGCAGCCAAGAAAGAGGGGCAGGGGAAAACGAGCAGTACTTC.

V and J are TRBV5-1 and TRBJ2-3, with TRBD2 matching over 10 bases. The V segment lost 5 bases and the J segment 4 bases; nucleotides outside the gene matches: 7. Per germline, CDR1 SGHRS and CDR2 YFSETQ. The CDR3 sequence is 15 residues long. Here the CDR3 DNA reads TGCGCCAGCAGTGAGGGGACTAGCGAGGCAGATACGCAGTATTTT. This sequence encodes CASSEGTSEADTQYF.

The rearrangement links TRBV12-3 or TRBV12-4 to TRBJ2-4, with TRBD1 matching 7 bases. Gene TRBJ2-7 matches the end of the DNA better, so the J call may be wrong. The CDR3 runs to 15 residues. CDR3 DNA sequence: TGTGCCAGCAGTACGATAGAACAGGGGCAGGACGAGCAGTACTTC. It is translated as CASSTIEQGQDEQYF.

This chain connects TRBV15 to TRBJ2-1; 8 nucleotides line up with TRBD2. This CDR3 has 17 amino acids. The ends lost 1 base at V and 7 bases at J; junction bases unmatched: 12. The V gene's germline CDR1 is LNHNV and CDR2 YYDKDF (reference sequence). CDR3 coding DNA: TGTGCCACCAGCAGAGGCCCGACTAGCGCTCCCGGGAATGAGCAGTTCTTC. Protein: CATSRGPTSAPGNEQFF. The full variable domain, completed using reference TRBV15 and TRBJ2-1, is DAMVIQNPRYQVTQFGKPVTLSCSQTLNHNVMYWYQQKSSQAPKLLFHYYDKDFNNEADTPDNFQSRRPNTSFCFLDIRSPGLGDTAMYLCATSRGPTSAPGNEQFFGPGTRLTVL.

This clonotype has only a few counts. This chain connects TRBV7-2 to TRBJ1-5, with D possibly being TRBD1 (5 bases). CDR1 SGHTA and CDR2 FQGNSA come from the germline V gene. The CDR3 spans 15 residues. Trimming took 5 bases from V and 4 from J, leaving 15 bases between them. CDR3 residues: CASSHSGKENQPQHF. The CDR3 DNA is TGTGCCAGCAGCCATTCAGGGAAGGAGAATCAGCCCCAGCATTTT.

This clonotype was detected only a few times. This chain uses TRBV14 with TRBJ2-3; 10 nucleotides agree with TRBD1. This CDR3 is 17 amino acids long. Germline lookup yields CDR1 SGHDN and CDR2 FVKESK. V gave up 2 bases and J gave up 3 bases; unmatched junction bases: 8. The CDR3 nucleotides are TGTGCCAGCAGCCAATTTGTCGGGACAGGGGTGACAGATACGCAGTATTTT. Its protein is CASSQFVGTGVTDTQYF.

This clonotype was detected only once. V gene TRBV19 combines with J gene TRBJ2-7; 7 nucleotides line up with TRBD1. V lost 6 bases to trimming and J lost 2 bases; unmatched junction nucleotides: 7. Germline V CDR1 and CDR2: LNHDA, SQIVND (reference sequence). This CDR3 contains 14 residues. The CDR3, as DNA: TGTGCCAGTAGAGGACAGGACTTAGCCTACGAGCAGTACTTC. Amino acids: CASRGQDLAYEQYF.